This TCR beta chain is from a study of read filtering for tumor transcriptome and immune sequencing. Whole-study findings and limits: The sorted CD138-negative fraction was a mixed bone marrow immune population, not purified T cells.

This clonotype was recorded many times. As yet, its antigen is unknown. Germline V CDR1 and CDR2: SGHNT, YYREEE (reference sequence). The CDR3 is 14 amino acids. V dropped 2 bases and J dropped 5; count of bases not matched to a gene: 4. Molecular barcoded adaptors covering alpha/delta and beta/gamma chains were used on 400 to 450 ng RNA. TCRdb reprocessed the reads with MiXCR, giving one entry per CDR3 protein. Among about 62,000 distinct CDR3 sequences listed, approximately 19% were seen once. The sequenced material came from a population of CD138-negative cells sorted from bone marrow. The rearrangement joins TRBV5-4 to TRBJ2-1, with 7 positions matching TRBD2. This clonotype was obtained from a donor at least 40 years old with multiple myeloma. CDR3 sequence (DNA): TGTGCCAGCAGCTTCAGCGGGGTTGACAATGAGCAGTTCTTC. This encodes CASSFSGVDNEQFF.